Listed here are 28 T cell receptor beta chains from one sample, sequenced in a study of beta chain features in type 1 diabetes. Investigators reverse transcribed all isolated RNA, so they sequenced expressed TCRB transcripts. The data were produced by immunoSEQ multiplex PCR, yet TCRdb's version contains in-frame clones alone and is incomplete. The table has around 250,000 clones, roughly an eighth seen once. These receptors' targets are unknown. Overall study findings and caveats: Among all four CD4+ subsets, Type 1 diabetes patients had TCRB CDR3s that were moderately but significantly shorter.

What was sequenced was naive CD4+ T cells from blood. These receptor sequences come from a young man with type 1 diabetes.

This clone was seen a handful of times. This chain's CDR3 is CSVEGREGSTDTQYF. As DNA, the CDR3 is TGCAGCGTTGAGGGGCGGGAGGGTAGCACAGATACGCAGTATTTT. The gene calls are TRBV29-1 and TRBJ2-3; 9 nucleotides match TRBD2. CDR3 length equals 15 residues. Trimming removed 3 bases from V and 0 bases from J; junction bases left unmatched: 4. Germline loops: CDR1 SQVTM, CDR2 ANQGSEA.

V usage is TRBV5-1 and J usage is TRBJ2-5; D uncertain. Germline assignment: CDR1 SGHRS and CDR2 YFSETQ. V lost 4 bases and J lost 5, with 15 bases in between. This CDR3 region has 14 residues. The CDR3 DNA sequence: TGCGCCAGCAGCCTCTTCACGGGTGAGGAGACCCAGTACTTC. Translating it yields CASSLFTGEETQYF.

This clone came up a few times. V and J are TRBV15 and TRBJ2-1, with 10 bases matching TRBD2. V shed 3 bases and J 6 bases; nucleotides not matched to a gene: 5. The CDR3 has 15 residues. Germline V gene lookup returns CDR1 LNHNV and CDR2 YYDKDF (reference sequence). CDR3 sequence: CATSRGSSGSNEQFF. Here the CDR3 DNA reads TGTGCCACCAGCAGGGGGTCTAGCGGGAGCAATGAGCAGTTCTTC.

The chain has TRBV7-2 and TRBJ1-5; D is unresolved. CDR3 size: 13 residues. V was clipped by 5 bases and J by 3 bases, with 8 bases between them. Germline CDR1 SGHTA, CDR2 FQGNSA. The chain's CDR3 is CASSPGVNQPQHF. Written as DNA, the CDR3 is TGTGCCAGCAGCCCCGGAGTCAATCAGCCCCAGCATTTT. Complete variable domain (other parts from reference TRBV7-2 and TRBJ1-5): GAGVSQSPSNKVTEKGKDVELRCDPISGHTALYWYRQSLGQGLEFLIYFQGNSAPDKSGLPSDRFSAERTGGSVSTLTIQRTQQEDSAVYLCASSPGVNQPQHFGDGTRLSIL.

This chain links TRBV7-3 with TRBJ2-1, with 7 nucleotides matching TRBD2. J gave up 2 bases and V 5 bases, and 3 bases lay outside the gene matches. This CDR3 is 14 amino acids long. Germline lookup yields CDR1 SGHTA and CDR2 FQGTGA. The CDR3 reads CASSKSGTYNEQFF. The DNA for the CDR3 is TGTGCCAGCAGCAAGAGCGGGACCTACAATGAGCAGTTCTTC.

This chain uses TRBV19 with TRBJ2-1; 7 nucleotides line up with TRBD2. Germline CDR1 LNHDA, CDR2 SQIVND (reference sequence). The trim removed 0 bases at V and 4 bases at J, leaving 3 bases unmatched. CDR3 size: 15 residues. The CDR3 reads CASSIDQRDYNEQFF. As DNA, the CDR3 is TGTGCCAGTAGTATAGATCAGCGGGATTACAATGAGCAGTTCTTC.

The V and J genes are TRBV4-1 and TRBJ1-5; D is uncertain. CDR3 length: 12 amino acids. CDR1 is MGHRA and CDR2 is YSYEKL in the germline V gene. V lost 1 base and J lost 9, with 7 bases in between. The DNA of the CDR3 is TGCGCCAGCAGCCAAGTTAACGGGCCCCAGCATTTT. Amino acids: CASSQVNGPQHF.

The CDR3 nucleotides are TGTGCCAGCAGCCACGCGTCGGTAGTTAGGAGCAAGTTCTTC. Translation: CASSHASVVRSKFF. The chain has TRBV11-1 and TRBJ2-1; D gene ambiguous. The CDR3 covers 14 residues. Germline V lookup: CDR1 SGHAT, CDR2 FQDESV (reference sequence). V lost 5 bases and J 14 bases, leaving 22 bases between the germline ends.

The chain couples TRBV9 to TRBJ1-2; 9 bases line up with TRBD1. This CDR3 is built from 15 residues. V lost 4 bases, J lost 5 bases, and 9 bases stayed unmatched. Germline V gene lookup returns CDR1 SGDLS and CDR2 YYNGEE. In DNA form, the CDR3 reads TGTGCCAGCAGCACCCCGGGACAGGGATCTTATGGCTACACCTTC. Protein sequence: CASSTPGQGSYGYTF.

This sequence joins TRBV7-3 and TRBJ2-2; TRBD1 matches 7 bases. This CDR3 contains 16 residues. Germline CDR1 SGHTA, CDR2 FQGTGA. V shed 5 bases, J shed 1 base, and the junction held 7 bases outside the gene matches. DNA of the CDR3: TGTGCCAGCAGCCCGCTAAACAGGGGGAACACCGGGGAGCTGTTTTTT. It codes for CASSPLNRGNTGELFF.

This clone showed up just a few times. The rearrangement uses TRBV14 and TRBJ2-2; 8 positions agree with TRBD1. The V gene end was trimmed by 3 bases and the J gene end by 6 bases; junction bases not matched to a gene: 9. The CDR3 sequence is 16 residues long. Germline V CDR1 and CDR2: SGHDN, FVKESK. The CDR3 region has the DNA TGTGCCAGCAGCCACCCAGGACAGGGCCCGGCCGGGGAGCTGTTTTTT. It translates to CASSHPGQGPAGELFF. Using reference TRBV14 and TRBJ2-2 for the parts outside the CDR3, the full variable domain is EAGVTQFPSHSVIEKGQTVTLRCDPISGHDNLYWYRRVMGKEIKFLLHFVKESKQDESGMPNNRFLAERTGGTYSTLKVQPAELEDSGVYFCASSHPGQGPAGELFFGEGSRLTVL.

This clone was counted only a few times. The genes are TRBV30 and TRBJ1-4, with unresolved D. V was clipped by 5 bases and J by 7 bases, with 14 bases between them. The CDR3 runs to 13 residues. The germline V gene has CDR1 GTSNPN and CDR2 SVGIG (reference sequence). The CDR3 DNA follows: TGTGCCTGGTATATCCCCAGCGGTGAAAAACTGTTTTTT. Residues: CAWYIPSGEKLFF.

The gene calls are TRBV9 and TRBJ2-1, with a tentative D call TRBD2 (5 bases). V was shortened by 0 bases and J by 4 bases, with 8 bases between the two germline ends. Per the germline V gene, CDR1 is SGDLS and CDR2 is YYNGEE. The length of the CDR3 is 14 residues. This chain's CDR3 is CASSVADYYNEQFF. The CDR3 DNA is TGTGCCAGCAGCGTAGCTGACTATTACAATGAGCAGTTCTTC. The full variable domain, in which reference TRBV9 and TRBJ2-1 provide the parts outside the CDR3, is DSGVTQTPKHLITATGQRVTLRCSPRSGDLSVYWYQQSLDQGLQFLIQYYNGEERAKGNILERFSAQQFPDLHSELNLSSLELGDSALYFCASSVADYYNEQFFGPGTRLTVL.

The chain is built from TRBV28 and TRBJ2-5; 11 bases are shared with TRBD2. Losses at the gene ends were 8 bases for V and 9 bases for J; bases not matched to a gene: 8. Germline CDR1 is MDHEN and CDR2 is SYDVKM. This CDR3 region has 13 residues. CDR3 in DNA: TGTGCCAGCGGTACTAGCGGGAGATTGGCCCAGTACTTC. Translated, it gives CASGTSGRLAQYF.

CDR3 sequence: CASSYTQGAEKTQYF. In DNA, the CDR3 is TGTGCCAGCAGTTATACACAGGGGGCCGAAAAGACCCAGTACTTC. The rearrangement joins TRBV6-5 to TRBJ2-5, with TRBD1 matching over 9 bases. This CDR3 is built from 15 residues. Germline assignment: CDR1 MNHEY and CDR2 SVGAGI. V trimming: 3 bases; J trimming: 6 bases; junction bases outside the gene matches: 8.

The genes are TRBV6-5 and TRBJ1-1, with unresolved D. The CDR3 sequence is 16 residues long. With 3 bases removed from V and 2 bases from J, the gap between germline ends came to 16 bases. CDR1 MNHEY and CDR2 SVGAGI come from the germline V gene. The CDR3 region has the DNA TGTGCCAGCAGTTATTTCGGGGTCACGCGTAACACTGAAGCTTTCTTT. Translation gives CASSYFGVTRNTEAFF.

The chain recombines TRBV6-6 with TRBJ2-1, with 13 bases that match TRBD2. CDR3 length equals 16 residues. J gave up 11 bases and V 2 bases, and 9 bases lay outside the gene matches. Germline V lookup: CDR1 MNHNY, CDR2 SVGAGI (reference sequence). CDR3 in amino acids: CASSYPGGTSGNQQFF. As DNA, the CDR3 is TGTGCCAGCAGTTACCCGGGAGGGACTAGCGGGAACCAGCAGTTCTTC.

This clone was found a few times. At the DNA level, this CDR3 is encoded by other sequences in the same sample as well. This sequence joins TRBV28 and TRBJ2-3; 9 bases align to TRBD1. The CDR3 has 13 amino acids. Germline CDR1 MDHEN, CDR2 SYDVKM. Trimming cost V 4 bases and J 6 bases; bases outside gene matches: 2. CDR3 sequence: CASSSGQGDTQYF. CDR3 DNA: TGTGCCAGCAGTTCCGGACAGGGGGATACGCAGTATTTT. The variable domain in full, completed from reference TRBV28 and TRBJ2-3, reads DVKVTQSSRYLVKRTGEKVFLECVQDMDHENMFWYRQDPGLGLRLIYFSYDVKMKEKGDIPEGYSVSREKKERFSLILESASTNQTSMYLCASSSGQGDTQYFGPGTRLTVL.

This sequence joins TRBV7-2 and TRBJ2-5; 7 nucleotides align to TRBD2. This CDR3 region has 16 residues. Losses at the gene ends were 2 bases for V and 4 bases for J; bases not matched to a gene: 10. Germline V gene sequence: CDR1 SGHTA, CDR2 FQGNSA. The CDR3 nucleotides are TGTGCCAGCAGCTTAAGAGCGGGACGACCTGGAGAGACCCAGTACTTC. Translation gives CASSLRAGRPGETQYF.

This rearrangement joins TRBV5-1 to TRBJ1-1; 8 nucleotides agree with TRBD1. The CDR3 spans 14 residues. Germline CDR1 reads SGHRS; CDR2 reads YFSETQ. V shed 7 bases, J shed 0 bases, and the junction held 5 bases outside the gene matches. The CDR3, as DNA: TGCGCCAGCGGACCGACAGGGGTGAACACTGAAGCTTTCTTT. It is translated as CASGPTGVNTEAFF.

This clone appeared a few times. The chain links TRBV5-6 to TRBJ1-2, with D hard to call. Trimming stripped 3 bases from V and 3 bases from J, with 3 bases between. Germline assignment: CDR1 SGHDT and CDR2 YYEEEE. The CDR3 contains 11 residues. The CDR3, as DNA: TGTGCCAGCAGCTCCGACTATGGCTACACCTTC. Amino acids: CASSSDYGYTF.

The chain is built from TRBV5-1 and TRBJ2-7, with 10 positions matching TRBD1. The germline V gene has CDR1 SGHRS and CDR2 YFSETQ. The length of the CDR3 is 15 residues. Losses at the gene ends were 2 bases for V and 3 bases for J; bases not matched to a gene: 5. CDR3 DNA sequence: TGCGCCAGCAGCTTAAGACAGGGGGCGGTCTACGAGCAGTACTTC. Translated: CASSLRQGAVYEQYF.

The rearrangement uses TRBV4-1 and TRBJ2-2, with D possibly TRBD2 on 5 matching bases. This CDR3 region has 17 residues. Germline V gene lookup returns CDR1 MGHRA and CDR2 YSYEKL. V was clipped by 0 bases and J by 6 bases, with 17 bases between them. CDR3 DNA sequence: TGCGCCAGCAGCCAAGAAGTGGACTCGACGAAAGCCGGGGAGCTGTTTTTT. Its protein product is CASSQEVDSTKAGELFF.

V gene TRBV19 combines with J gene TRBJ1-4, with a weak D call TRBD1 (5 bases). Trimming shortened V by 7 bases and J by 0 bases, and 12 bases separated the two germline ends. Germline CDR1 LNHDA, CDR2 SQIVND (reference sequence). The CDR3 consists of 15 residues. The CDR3 DNA is TGTGCCAGTACAGGGTTGGACGCAACTAATGAAAAACTGTTTTTT. Translating it yields CASTGLDATNEKLFF.

Only a few counts were recorded for this clone. This chain joins TRBV30 and TRBJ2-1; D perhaps matches TRBD2 (5 bases). CDR3 length: 14 amino acids. The V end lost 5 bases, the J end lost 1 base, and 12 bases lay between the germline ends. Germline CDR1 reads GTSNPN; CDR2 reads SVGIG (reference sequence). CDR3 residues: CAWLRSGSYNEQFF. Here the CDR3 DNA reads TGTGCCTGGCTTCGCAGCGGATCCTACAATGAGCAGTTCTTC.

The chain uses TRBV7-9 and TRBJ2-7; weak D call: TRBD2 (6 bases). This CDR3 region has 15 residues. V lost 5 bases, J lost 3 bases, and 17 bases lay in between. Germline values: CDR1 SEHNR, CDR2 FQNEAQ (reference sequence). The DNA for the CDR3 is TGTGCCAGCAGCCCTTATAGCGGAACAGGCTACGAGCAGTACTTC. Its translation is CASSPYSGTGYEQYF.

In this sample, this clone turned up a few times. J is TRBJ1-2 and V is TRBV7-9; no definite D call. CDR1 and CDR2 (germline): SEHNR, FQNEAQ (reference sequence). The CDR3 has 14 amino acids. The V gene lost 1 base and the J gene lost 8 bases, with 14 bases spanning the gap. The CDR3 region is CASSLVGRENGYTF. The CDR3 bases are TGTGCCAGCAGCTTAGTCGGACGGGAAAACGGCTACACCTTC.

V is TRBV5-1 and J is TRBJ2-7; no definite D call. CDR1 and CDR2 (germline): SGHRS, YFSETQ. This CDR3 has 16 amino acids. V shed 0 bases and J shed 4 bases, with 17 bases lying between them. CDR3 protein: CASSLGGLSASYEQYF. In DNA form, the CDR3 reads TGCGCCAGCAGCTTGGGAGGTTTGTCCGCATCTTACGAGCAGTACTTC. Drawing the rest from reference TRBV5-1 and TRBJ2-7, the complete variable domain is KAGVTQTPRYLIKTRGQQVTLSCSPISGHRSVSWYQQTPGQGLQFLFEYFSETQRNKGNFPGRFSGRQFSNSRSEMNVSTLELGDSALYLCASSLGGLSASYEQYFGPGTRLTVT.